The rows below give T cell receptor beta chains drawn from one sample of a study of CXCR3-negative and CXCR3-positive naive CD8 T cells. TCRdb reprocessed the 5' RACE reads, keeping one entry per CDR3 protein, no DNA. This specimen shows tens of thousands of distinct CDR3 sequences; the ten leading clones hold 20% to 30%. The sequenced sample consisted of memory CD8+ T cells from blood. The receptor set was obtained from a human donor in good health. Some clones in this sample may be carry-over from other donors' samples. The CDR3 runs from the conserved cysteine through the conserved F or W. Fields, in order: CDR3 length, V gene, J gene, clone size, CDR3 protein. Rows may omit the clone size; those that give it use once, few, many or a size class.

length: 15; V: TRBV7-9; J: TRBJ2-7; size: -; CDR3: CASSLLAGGFYEQYF
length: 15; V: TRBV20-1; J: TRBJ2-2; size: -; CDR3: CSARPSGMESGELFF
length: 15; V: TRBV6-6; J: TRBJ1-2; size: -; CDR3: CASTETQGAYYGYTF
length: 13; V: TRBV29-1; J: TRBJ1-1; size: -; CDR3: CSVVGHEDTEAFF
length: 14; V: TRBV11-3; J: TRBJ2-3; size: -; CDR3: CASSTGTGTDTQYF
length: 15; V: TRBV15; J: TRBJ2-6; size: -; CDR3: CATSIDSSGANVLTF
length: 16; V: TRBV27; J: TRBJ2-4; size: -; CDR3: CASSFAPPTGENIQYF
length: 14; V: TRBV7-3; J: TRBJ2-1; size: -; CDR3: CASKIDPSYNEQFF
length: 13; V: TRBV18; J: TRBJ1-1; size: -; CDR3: CASSPLTGPEAFF
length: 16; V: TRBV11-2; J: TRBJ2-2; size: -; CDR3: CASSYSDRMNTGELFF
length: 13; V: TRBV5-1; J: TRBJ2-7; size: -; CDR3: CASSLTNSYEQYF
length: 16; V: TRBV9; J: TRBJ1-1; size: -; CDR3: CASSVASGHLNTEAFF
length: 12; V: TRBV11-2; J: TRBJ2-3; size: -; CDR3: CASSYTGDTQYF
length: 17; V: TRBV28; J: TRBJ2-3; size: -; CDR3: CASSLAPRATSTDTQYF
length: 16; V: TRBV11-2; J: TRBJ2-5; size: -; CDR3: CASSLARRLNQETQYF
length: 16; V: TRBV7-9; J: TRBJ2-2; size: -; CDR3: CASSYRDRDTAGELFF
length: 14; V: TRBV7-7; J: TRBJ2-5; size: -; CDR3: CASSFLDRQETQYF
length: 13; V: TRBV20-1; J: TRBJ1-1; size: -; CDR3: CSASDRTNTEAFF
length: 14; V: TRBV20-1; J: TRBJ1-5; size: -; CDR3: CSARDRGINQPQHF
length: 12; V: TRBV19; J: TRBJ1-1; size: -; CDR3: CASGVLGTEAFF
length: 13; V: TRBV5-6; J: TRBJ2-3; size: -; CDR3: CASSTGLTDTQYF
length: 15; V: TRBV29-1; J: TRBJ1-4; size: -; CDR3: CSGTFPDREEEKLFF
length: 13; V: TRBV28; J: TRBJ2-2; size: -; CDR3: CASSLIPTGELFF
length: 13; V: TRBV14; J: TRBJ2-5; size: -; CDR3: CASSHRPDETQYF
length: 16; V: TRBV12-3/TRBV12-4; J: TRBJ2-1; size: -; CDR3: CASSSGLPGDYNEQFF
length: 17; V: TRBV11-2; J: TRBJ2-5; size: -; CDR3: CASSLGRVGLAEETQYF
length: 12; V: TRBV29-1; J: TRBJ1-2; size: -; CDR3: CSATGQEGGYTF
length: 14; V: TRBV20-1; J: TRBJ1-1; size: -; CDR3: CSAPPGIMNTEAFF
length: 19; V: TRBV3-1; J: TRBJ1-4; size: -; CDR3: CASSQFLGQEEILGEKLFF
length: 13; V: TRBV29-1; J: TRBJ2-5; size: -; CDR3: CSVEESSGETQYF
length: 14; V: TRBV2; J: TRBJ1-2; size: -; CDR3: CASIGPGVTYGYTF
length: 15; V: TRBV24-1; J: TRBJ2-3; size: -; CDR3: CATSESLPQTDTQYF
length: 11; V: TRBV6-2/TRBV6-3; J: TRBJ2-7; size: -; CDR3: CASRGLGEQYF
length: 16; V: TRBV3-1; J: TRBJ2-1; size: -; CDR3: CASSHEGIRAYNEQFF
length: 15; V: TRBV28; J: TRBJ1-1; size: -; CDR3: CASSPPFELNTEAFF
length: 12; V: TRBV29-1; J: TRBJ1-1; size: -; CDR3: CSVEWGDTEAFF
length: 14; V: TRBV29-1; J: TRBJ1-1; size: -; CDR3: CSVVRTVMNTEAFF
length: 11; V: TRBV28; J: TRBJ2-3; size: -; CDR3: CASSFGGAQYF
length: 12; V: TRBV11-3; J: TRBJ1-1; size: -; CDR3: CASSLEQGEAFF
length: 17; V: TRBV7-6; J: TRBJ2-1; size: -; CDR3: CASSLAVGQGPYNEQFF
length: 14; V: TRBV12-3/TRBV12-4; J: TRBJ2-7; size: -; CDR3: CASSFSAGYYEQYF
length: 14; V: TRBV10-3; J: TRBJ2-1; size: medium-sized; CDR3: CAISESLTSDEQFF
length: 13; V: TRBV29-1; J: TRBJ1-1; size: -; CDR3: CSVGVDRGAEAFF
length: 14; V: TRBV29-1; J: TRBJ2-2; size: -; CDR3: CSVGADPYTGELFF
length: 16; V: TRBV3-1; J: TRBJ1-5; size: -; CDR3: CASSPDIRAGNQPQHF